A selection of T cell receptor beta chains follows, all from one sample in a study of blood T cell repertoires in COVID-19. Here immunoSEQ multiplex PCR was the method, and the copy in TCRdb shows in-frame clones only, minus some. Seen here are over 110,000 clones, around 89% observed once, and the top ten hold 28%. Material: peripheral blood. These receptors came from a human donor in a cohort sampled during active COVID-19. Each CDR3 is given with its conserved first and last residue. The D gene is left open where the match is weak. Only part of the rows carry a size: once, few, many, or a class if the clone is expanded.

CDR3 DNA: TGTGCCAGCAGCCCATGGACAGGGATGAACACTGAAGCTTTCTTT; CDR3 protein: CASSPWTGMNTEAFF; D gene: TRBD1; clone size: NA; J gene: TRBJ1-1; V gene: TRBV3-1/TRBV3-2
CDR3 DNA: TGTGCCAGCAGCCCCAGGGCGGGGGAGACCCAGTACTTC; CDR3 protein: CASSPRAGETQYF; D gene: NA; clone size: NA; J gene: TRBJ2-5; V gene: TRBV11-2
CDR3 DNA: TGCGCCAGCAGCCAAGACGGGGGAGGGAATAGCAATCAGCCCCAGCATTTT; CDR3 protein: CASSQDGGGNSNQPQHF; D gene: NA; clone size: NA; J gene: TRBJ1-5; V gene: TRBV4-1
CDR3 DNA: TGTGCCAGCAGCGTATGGGAGGGCCCGAACACCGGGGAGCTGTTTTTT; CDR3 protein: CASSVWEGPNTGELFF; D gene: TRBD2; clone size: NA; J gene: TRBJ2-2; V gene: TRBV9
CDR3 DNA: TGTGCCAGCGACGGACAGGGGGCGGATAGCAATCAGCCCCAGCATTTT; CDR3 protein: CASDGQGADSNQPQHF; D gene: TRBD1; clone size: few; J gene: TRBJ1-5; V gene: TRBV6-6
CDR3 DNA: TGTGCCACCTGGGACAGACTTTTGGACACTGAAGCTTTCTTT; CDR3 protein: CATWDRLLDTEAFF; D gene: TRBD1; clone size: few; J gene: TRBJ1-1; V gene: TRBV10-3
CDR3 DNA: TGTGCCAGCAGCTCCACCAGAGGCCATGAAAAACTGTTTTTT; CDR3 protein: CASSSTRGHEKLFF; D gene: NA; clone size: NA; J gene: TRBJ1-4; V gene: TRBV7-9
CDR3 DNA: TGTGCCAGCAGCCCACCGTTCCGGACAGTAAAAGAGACCCAGTACTTC; CDR3 protein: CASSPPFRTVKETQYF; D gene: NA; clone size: NA; J gene: TRBJ2-5; V gene: TRBV7-9
CDR3 DNA: TGTGCCAGCAGTCGGACAGGGACTTACGAGCAGTACTTC; CDR3 protein: CASSRTGTYEQYF; D gene: TRBD1; clone size: NA; J gene: TRBJ2-7; V gene: TRBV12-3/TRBV12-4
CDR3 DNA: TGTGCCAGCAGCTTATCCGGACTAGGCGGTGAGACCCAGTACTTC; CDR3 protein: CASSLSGLGGETQYF; D gene: TRBD2; clone size: NA; J gene: TRBJ2-5; V gene: TRBV7-3
CDR3 DNA: TGTGCCAGCAGCGTAGGCAGTTACTCCTACAATGAGCAGTTCTTC; CDR3 protein: CASSVGSYSYNEQFF; D gene: NA; clone size: NA; J gene: TRBJ2-1; V gene: TRBV9
CDR3 DNA: TGTGCCAGCAGCCTAAGGGGACAGGCGACCGGGGAGCTGTTTTTT; CDR3 protein: CASSLRGQATGELFF; D gene: TRBD1; clone size: NA; J gene: TRBJ2-2; V gene: TRBV9
CDR3 DNA: TGCGCCAGCAGCCAAGGACGGACAGGGAGAGAGACCCAGTACTTC; CDR3 protein: CASSQGRTGRETQYF; D gene: TRBD1; clone size: NA; J gene: TRBJ2-5; V gene: TRBV4-1
CDR3 DNA: TGTGCCAGTCAGAGAGCGGGGATCGAGCAGTACTTC; CDR3 protein: CASQRAGIEQYF; D gene: TRBD2; clone size: NA; J gene: TRBJ2-7; V gene: TRBV12-3/TRBV12-4
CDR3 DNA: TGTGCCAGCACCTCGGACAGCGATCAGCCCCAGCATTTT; CDR3 protein: CASTSDSDQPQHF; D gene: NA; clone size: NA; J gene: TRBJ1-5; V gene: TRBV2
CDR3 DNA: TGTGCCAGCAGCCAAGATTATAGTAGCGGGGGAGACAATGAGCAGTTCTTC; CDR3 protein: CASSQDYSSGGDNEQFF; D gene: TRBD2; clone size: NA; J gene: TRBJ2-1; V gene: TRBV4-2
CDR3 DNA: TGCGCCAGCAGCCAAGATCAAAGGGGAAGCGCTGGAAACACCATATATTTT; CDR3 protein: CASSQDQRGSAGNTIYF; D gene: NA; clone size: NA; J gene: TRBJ1-3; V gene: TRBV4-1
CDR3 DNA: TGTGGATCCGAACCCGGGGGCTACGAGCAGTACTTC; CDR3 protein: CGSEPGGYEQYF; D gene: NA; clone size: NA; J gene: TRBJ2-7; V gene: TRBV2
CDR3 DNA: TGTGCCAGCAGCGAGGATCATTACTACGAGCAGTACTTC; CDR3 protein: CASSEDHYYEQYF; D gene: NA; clone size: NA; J gene: TRBJ2-7; V gene: TRBV2
CDR3 DNA: TGTGCCAGCAGCCATTCTATACTCGGGGACACCGGGGAGCTGTTTTTT; CDR3 protein: CASSHSILGDTGELFF; D gene: NA; clone size: NA; J gene: TRBJ2-2; V gene: TRBV3-1/TRBV3-2
CDR3 DNA: TGCAGCGTTGAGGAGGTCGGCAGGGGAGTCCCTGAAGCTTTCTTT; CDR3 protein: CSVEEVGRGVPEAFF; D gene: NA; clone size: NA; J gene: TRBJ1-1; V gene: TRBV29-1
CDR3 DNA: TGTGCCAGCAGAGCGGGCAATAGCAATCAGCCCCAGCATTTT; CDR3 protein: CASRAGNSNQPQHF; D gene: NA; clone size: NA; J gene: TRBJ1-5; V gene: TRBV7-2
CDR3 DNA: TGTGCCAGCAGCAAGACAGGGGCGGGGGAAAAACTGTTTTTT; CDR3 protein: CASSKTGAGEKLFF; D gene: TRBD1; clone size: NA; J gene: TRBJ1-4; V gene: TRBV9
CDR3 DNA: TGTGCCAGCAGTTTATCGGGGACAGTGAACACTGAAGCTTTCTTT; CDR3 protein: CASSLSGTVNTEAFF; D gene: TRBD1; clone size: NA; J gene: TRBJ1-1; V gene: TRBV27
CDR3 DNA: TGCGCCAGCAGTGATAAGCGGGGGGCCTACGAGCAGTACTTC; CDR3 protein: CASSDKRGAYEQYF; D gene: TRBD2; clone size: NA; J gene: TRBJ2-7; V gene: TRBV10-2
CDR3 DNA: TGTGCCAGCAGTTACTCCCCGGGACTAGCAATCGAGCAGTACTTC; CDR3 protein: CASSYSPGLAIEQYF; D gene: TRBD2; clone size: NA; J gene: TRBJ2-7; V gene: TRBV6-5
CDR3 DNA: TGTGCCTGGAGTGTCGGCGGCTACTATGGCTACACCTTC; CDR3 protein: CAWSVGGYYGYTF; D gene: NA; clone size: NA; J gene: TRBJ1-2; V gene: TRBV30
CDR3 DNA: TGTGCCAGTAGCCAGCGAGGGGGAGCCTACGAGCAGTACTTC; CDR3 protein: CASSQRGGAYEQYF; D gene: NA; clone size: NA; J gene: TRBJ2-7; V gene: TRBV25-1
CDR3 DNA: TGTGCCTGGAGGATAGCGGGGAGCACAGATACGCAGTATTTT; CDR3 protein: CAWRIAGSTDTQYF; D gene: TRBD2; clone size: NA; J gene: TRBJ2-3; V gene: TRBV30
CDR3 DNA: TGTGCCAGCTCACCACTACAGCTTAGCACAGATACGCAGTATTTT; CDR3 protein: CASSPLQLSTDTQYF; D gene: NA; clone size: NA; J gene: TRBJ2-3; V gene: TRBV18